This TCR beta chain was recovered during a study of blood T cell repertoires in COVID-19. CDR1 is SQVTM, CDR2 ANQGSEA, per germline. V gave up 4 bases and J gave up 7 bases, with 5 bases separating them. The CDR3 covers 10 residues. Methods used by the authors: Amplification of reference gene primers was used by the study to estimate nucleated cell counts. Libraries were prepared by immunoSEQ multiplex PCR; TCRdb keeps only in-frame clonotypes and omits some of them. That table furnishes V, J and clone size, whereas the DNA furnished D and trimming. The repertoire includes under 250,000 clones, about 86% of them detected once, and 3% to 3.5% sits in the top ten.

J is TRBJ2-1 and V is TRBV29-1, with no clear D. Material: peripheral blood. The clonotype originates from a woman younger than 45 who had recovered from COVID-19. Here the CDR3 DNA reads TGCAGCGTTGGAACTAATGAGCAGTTCTTC. Encoded protein: CSVGTNEQFF.